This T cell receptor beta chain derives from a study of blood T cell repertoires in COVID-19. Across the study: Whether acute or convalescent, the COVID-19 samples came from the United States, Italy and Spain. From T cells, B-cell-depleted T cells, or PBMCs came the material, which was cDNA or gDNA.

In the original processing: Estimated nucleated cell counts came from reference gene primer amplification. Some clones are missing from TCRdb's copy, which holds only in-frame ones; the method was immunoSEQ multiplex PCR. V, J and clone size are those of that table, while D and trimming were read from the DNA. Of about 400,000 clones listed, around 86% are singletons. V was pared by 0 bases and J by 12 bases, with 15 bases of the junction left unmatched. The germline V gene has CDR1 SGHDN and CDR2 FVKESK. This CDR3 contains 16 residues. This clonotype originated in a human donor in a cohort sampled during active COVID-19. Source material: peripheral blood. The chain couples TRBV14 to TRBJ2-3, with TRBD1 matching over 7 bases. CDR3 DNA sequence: TGTGCCAGCAGCCAAGATCCCCACTGGACAGGTAGTTCTCAGTATTTT. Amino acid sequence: CASSQDPHWTGSSQYF. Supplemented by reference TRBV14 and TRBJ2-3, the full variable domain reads EAGVTQFPSHSVIEKGQTVTLRCDPISGHDNLYWYRRVMGKEIKFLLHFVKESKQDESGMPNNRFLAERTGGTYSTLKVQPAELEDSGVYFCASSQDPHWTGSSQYFGPGTRLTVL.